The source of this T cell receptor (beta chain) is a study of blood T cell repertoires in COVID-19. Study background: There were acute and convalescent COVID-19 samples, and they came from the United States, Italy and Spain. Nucleic acid was either cDNA or gDNA, and it came from T cells, B-cell-depleted T cells, or PBMCs.

CDR1 is SEHNR and CDR2 is FQNEAQ in the germline V gene (reference sequence). CDR3 length: 14 residues. V lost 5 bases to trimming and J lost 5 bases, with 10 bases between them. Original processing methods: Reference gene primer amplification yielded estimated nucleated cell counts. Profiling relied on immunoSEQ multiplex PCR, and the TCRdb table lists in-frame clones only, not all of them. The V and J calls and clone size were taken over from that table, and D and trimming were inferred from the DNA. The table lists around 60,000 clones, 77% of them singletons. This clone was counted between two and nine times.

Sequencing was done on a sample of peripheral blood. The receptor was derived from a human donor in a cohort sampled during active COVID-19. The chain combines TRBV7-9 with TRBJ1-6; D ambiguous. The CDR3 region is CASSAFDNNSPLHF. DNA of the CDR3: TGTGCCAGCAGCGCGTTCGATAATAATTCACCCCTCCACTTT.